The T cell receptor beta chain under discussion was sequenced for a study of chronic HIV infection and antiretroviral therapy. TCRdb re-analysed the 5' RACE reads in MiXCR, keeping a single row per CDR3 protein. The table shows about 38,000 distinct CDR3 sequences, with 8.2% occurring only once. Germline CDR1 and CDR2: SGHTA and FQGTGA. The CDR3 consists of 14 residues. This clonotype was observed a few times. One junction end does not reproduce the germline sequence, and a read error may be involved. The sequencing sample was made of peripheral blood. The receptor was derived from an adult who had HIV and had not received antiretroviral therapy, or was an uninfected healthy control (not recorded which). The chain links TRBV7-3 to TRBJ2-1, with a weak D call TRBD1 (5 bases). This chain's CDR3 is CASSVTDTGNEQFF. The CDR3 bases are TGTGCCAGCAGCGTAACGGACACCGGAAATGAGCAGTTCTTC.